The rows below give T cell receptor beta chains drawn from one sample of a study of blood T cell repertoires in COVID-19. Sequencing was performed with immunoSEQ multiplex PCR; in TCRdb, only in-frame clones are kept and a portion is missing. The sample includes fewer than 350,000 clones, approximately 88% of them seen just once. Material: peripheral blood. The source of these receptors is a man in his late teens or twenties with active or convalescent COVID-19. Each CDR3 is given with its conserved first and last residue. A D gene is named only where the DNA matches it firmly. The size entry is marked missing in some rows and otherwise reads once, few, many or a size class.

d_call,clone_size,v_call,j_call,cdr3_nt,cdr3_aa
TRBD1,NA,TRBV5-1,TRBJ1-4,TGCGCCAGCAGCTTGCGGACAGGGAATAATCATGCGACTAATGAAAAACTGTTTTTT,CASSLRTGNNHATNEKLFF
TRBD1,NA,TRBV15,TRBJ1-1,TGTGCCACCAGCGGTCAAGACAGGGGTTCTACTGAAGCTTTCTTT,CATSGQDRGSTEAFF
TRBD1,NA,TRBV6-2/TRBV6-3,TRBJ1-1,TGTGCCAGCAGTTACGGTCAGGGGGCGCGTTTTTCTGAAGCTTTCTTT,CASSYGQGARFSEAFF
TRBD1,NA,TRBV6-5,TRBJ2-5,TGTGCCAGCAGTTACCTCGGGACAGAAGAGACCCAGTACTTC,CASSYLGTEETQYF
NA,once,TRBV6-2/TRBV6-3,TRBJ1-5,TGTGCCAGCAGTCACCTCGACCAGGGCCATCAGCCCCAGCATTTT,CASSHLDQGHQPQHF
TRBD1,NA,TRBV12-3/TRBV12-4,TRBJ1-1,TGTGCCAGCAGTGCTACAGGGGGTACTGAAGCTTTCTTT,CASSATGGTEAFF
NA,NA,TRBV11-2,TRBJ2-7,TGTGCCAGCAGCTTAGATCCGTATAAGAGGGTCGTCTACGAGCAGTACTTC,CASSLDPYKRVVYEQYF
TRBD2,few,TRBV6-5,TRBJ2-1,TGTGCCAGCATAAGATCGAGCGGGGGGAATGAGCAGTTCTTC,CASIRSSGGNEQFF
NA,NA,TRBV12-3/TRBV12-4,TRBJ1-2,TGTGCCAGCAGTTTGGGCAGCTATGGCTACACCTTC,CASSLGSYGYTF
NA,NA,TRBV12-3/TRBV12-4,TRBJ1-1,TGTGCCAGCATCAGAGGGTACGCCACTGAAGCTTTCTTT,CASIRGYATEAFF
NA,NA,TRBV5-8,TRBJ1-1,TGTGCCAGCAGCTGGACCCTCCGGGGAGACATGAACACTGAAGCTTTCTTT,CASSWTLRGDMNTEAFF
TRBD2,NA,TRBV5-4,TRBJ2-1,TGTGCCAGCAGCGCCGGGACTAGCGGGGGGGCCTTATTACGAAACAATGAGCAGTTCTTC,CASSAGTSGGALLRNNEQFF
NA,NA,TRBV7-3,TRBJ2-7,TGTGCCAGCAGCCCAGGCCTCTCCTACGAGCAGTACTTC,CASSPGLSYEQYF
TRBD1,NA,TRBV5-1,TRBJ1-3,TGCGCCAGCAGCCCGGGGGACAGGGAGTCCTCCGGAAACACCATATATTTT,CASSPGDRESSGNTIYF
NA,NA,TRBV27,TRBJ1-5,TGTGCGACCGGGATGATCAATCAGCCCCAGCATTTT,CATGMINQPQHF
TRBD1,NA,TRBV6-4,TRBJ2-3,TGTGCCAGCAGCGCTAACAGGGGTTCGACAGATACGCAGTATTTT,CASSANRGSTDTQYF
TRBD2,NA,TRBV4-3,TRBJ2-3,TGCGCCAGCAGCCAAGATCGAGCGGGGGGGCCAGGAGATACGCAGTATTTT,CASSQDRAGGPGDTQYF
TRBD1,NA,TRBV7-6,TRBJ1-4,TGTGCCAGCAGCTTAGTCGGGACAGGGAATAGTGGAAAACTGTTTTTT,CASSLVGTGNSGKLFF